Listed below are T cell receptor beta chains from one sample, sequenced in a study of blood T cells in healthy people across ages. Via MiXCR, TCRdb re-called the 5' RACE reads, giving one row per CDR3 protein. The sample carries hundreds of thousands of distinct CDR3 sequences, 29% recorded once. The specimen was blood. The receptors were gathered from a woman older than 75 in good health. The CDR3 runs from the conserved cysteine through the conserved F or W. A D gene is named only where the DNA matches it firmly. Only part of the rows carry a size: once, few, many, or a class if the clone is expanded.

V,D,J,size,DNA,CDR3
TRBV27,NA,TRBJ1-2,NA,TGTGCCAGCACAAGGTCGGGGTCCTCTAACTATGGCTACACCTTC,CASTRSGSSNYGYTF
TRBV20-1,NA,TRBJ1-2,many,TGCAGTGCCCAAGCCCGGCTCGTTTATGGCTACACCTTC,CSAQARLVYGYTF
TRBV5-5,TRBD1,TRBJ2-2,once,TGTGCCAGCAGCGGGCCTGGGACAGCGACCGGGGAGCTGTTTTTT,CASSGPGTATGELFF
TRBV29-1,TRBD1,TRBJ1-1,few,TGCAGCGTGATTGGGACAGGGGGCGGGGGAGCTTTCTTT,CSVIGTGGGGAFF
TRBV3-1,NA,TRBJ2-1,NA,TGTGCCAGCAGTGACACTCCGGGACTCAACAATGAGCAGTTCTTC,CASSDTPGLNNEQFF
TRBV20-1,TRBD2,TRBJ2-7,few,TGCAGTGCTAGGGGACTAGCGGGAATCTACGAGCAGTACTTC,CSARGLAGIYEQYF
TRBV3-1,NA,TRBJ1-6,few,TGTGCCAGCAGCCAAGGTGGGCCTTTGATTTCACCCCTCCACTTT,CASSQGGPLISPLHF
TRBV7-2,NA,TRBJ1-2,NA,TGTGCCAGCAGCTCTAGGACGGATGGCTACACCTTC,CASSSRTDGYTF
TRBV30,TRBD1,TRBJ2-6,many,TGTGCCTGGAAGGACAGGGGGCTTTGGGCCAACGTCCTGACTTTC,CAWKDRGLWANVLTF
TRBV20-1,TRBD1,TRBJ1-1,NA,TGCAGTGCTAAAAAGACAGGGGTGAACACTGAAGCTTTCTTT,CSAKKTGVNTEAFF
TRBV9,TRBD1,TRBJ2-5,many,TGTGCCAGCAGCGTGGGACAGGGGGCTTGGGAGACCCAGTACTTC,CASSVGQGAWETQYF
TRBV9,TRBD2,TRBJ2-3,NA,TGTACCAGCAGCGCAGACACGGGACTAGCGGGGGCCACAGATACGCAGTATTTT,CTSSADTGLAGATDTQYF
TRBV6-1,NA,TRBJ2-7,NA,TGTGCCAGCAGAGGATTCCAGCCTCTCGGGGAATACGAGCAGTACTTC,CASRGFQPLGEYEQYF
TRBV9,TRBD2,TRBJ2-5,many,TGTGCCAGCAGCGTCCAGGCGGGGGGCCAACAAGAGACCCAGTACTTC,CASSVQAGGQQETQYF
TRBV25-1,NA,TRBJ1-2,many,TGTGCCAGCAGTGAATGGGGCAGCCCAGACTATGGCTACACCTTC,CASSEWGSPDYGYTF
TRBV2,NA,TRBJ2-5,NA,TGTGCCAGCAGTGAAGGGCAGGAAGAGACCCAGTACTTC,CASSEGQEETQYF
TRBV12-3/TRBV12-4,NA,TRBJ1-4,NA,TGTGCCAGCAGCCGGACAGAGGCGGCTAATGAAAAACGGTTTTTT,CASSRTEAANEKRFF
TRBV18,TRBD1,TRBJ1-2,NA,TGTGCCAGCTCACCATCGGACAGGCCCCGGGGCTATGGCTACACCTTC,CASSPSDRPRGYGYTF